These 15 T cell receptor beta chains were sequenced from one sample in a study of patients and donors after allogeneic stem cell transplantation (dated by TCRdb to 2018 to 2020). Libraries came from RT-PCR. The run used a NextSeq 550. TCRdb reanalyzed the raw reads on its own, using fastp at Q25 for trimming and MiXCR for clone calling, and kept in-frame beta chains. Records with the same CDR3 protein are collapsed into one entry carrying the most frequent genes and DNA. The sample table records 150,000 to 200,000 distinct CDR3 sequences; 30% of these occur just once. Of the sample, less than 3.5% is held by the ten largest clones. Sequencing was done on a sample of blood, either unsorted or a sorted T cell fraction (not recorded which). Receptors were obtained from a human donor who was either an allogeneic HSCT recipient or a stem cell or donor lymphocyte infusion donor (not recorded which). It is not recorded whose cells these are; they may come from a transplant donor.

This clonotype occurred many times. The chain links TRBV27 to TRBJ1-2; no clear D gene. Trimming took 3 bases from V and 0 from J, leaving 8 bases between them. This CDR3 contains 14 residues. Germline CDR1 is MNHEY and CDR2 is SMNVEV (reference sequence). The CDR3 region has the DNA TGTGCCAGCAGTTTGGCTCCGTCTAACTATGGCTACACCTTC. It translates to CASSLAPSNYGYTF.

This clonotype turned up a few times. This chain joins TRBV4-2 and TRBJ2-3; a weak D match, TRBD2 (6 bases). The CDR3 is made up of 17 amino acids. V was pared by 4 bases and J by 1 base, with 18 bases between. CDR1 and CDR2 from the germline V gene are LGHNA and YNFKEQ. The CDR3 bases are TGTGCCAGCAGCCCCTCGACCGGGACTTACGGCACAGATACGCAGTATTTT. It yields the protein CASSPSTGTYGTDTQYF.

The chain carries TRBV7-9 and TRBJ1-1, with 8 positions matching TRBD1. The CDR3 covers 15 residues. V shed 5 bases and J 5 bases; nucleotides not matched to a gene: 10. In germline, CDR1 is SEHNR, CDR2 FQNEAQ (reference sequence). The CDR3 region has the DNA TGTGCCAGCAGCACTCACCGGGACAGGCTTACTGAAGCTTTCTTT. Its protein is CASSTHRDRLTEAFF. Looking up the rest from reference TRBV7-9 and TRBJ1-1 gives the full variable domain: DTGVSQNPRHKITKRGQNVTFRCDPISEHNRLYWYRQTLGQGPEFLTYFQNEAQLEKSRLLSDRFSAERPKGSFSTLEIQRTEQGDSAMYLCASSTHRDRLTEAFFGQGTRLTVV.

The chain is built from TRBV6-5 and TRBJ2-2; D tentatively fits TRBD1 or TRBD2 (5 bases each). There are 13 residues in the CDR3. V lost 4 bases and J 4 bases, leaving 7 bases between the germline ends. CDR1 is MNHEY, CDR2 SVGAGI, per germline. CDR3 amino acids: CASSWDLTGELFF. The CDR3 coding sequence is TGTGCCAGCAGTTGGGACCTCACCGGGGAGCTGTTTTTT.

The chain joins TRBV4-1 to TRBJ2-1, with D possibly being TRBD2 (6 bases). The CDR3 is 16 amino acids. Germline CDR1 MGHRA, CDR2 YSYEKL. Between the trimmed V and J ends, which lost 4 bases and 0 bases, there was a span of 13 bases. The CDR3 region is CASSLRGRSSYNEQFF. CDR3 in DNA: TGCGCCAGCAGCCTAAGAGGGAGGAGCTCCTACAATGAGCAGTTCTTC.

The V gene is TRBV4-3, the J gene TRBJ2-5; D is perhaps TRBD1 (6 bases). V lost 2 bases to trimming and J lost 1 base, with 17 bases between them. The CDR3 contains 17 residues. CDR1 LGHNA and CDR2 YSLEER come from the germline V gene. DNA of the CDR3: TGCGCCAGCAGCCAAACCGCCGGTACAGGGTTCCAAGAGACCCAGTACTTC. Protein sequence: CASSQTAGTGFQETQYF.

The chain uses TRBV12-3 or TRBV12-4 and TRBJ1-1; the D is unclear. This CDR3 region has 14 residues. V was trimmed by 4 bases and J by 5 bases, leaving 14 bases between them. In DNA, the CDR3 is TGTGCCAGCAGTTACCGGGTCGGAGGGACTGAAGCTTTCTTT. Its protein product is CASSYRVGGTEAFF.

V is TRBV7-9 and J is TRBJ2-3; perhaps TRBD2 as D (6 bases). The germline V gene has CDR1 SEHNR and CDR2 FQNEAQ (reference sequence). The CDR3 runs to 14 residues. Trimming took off 5 bases at V and 2 bases at J, with 11 bases between the two ends. The CDR3 sequence: CASSMGLYTDTQYF. The CDR3 nucleotides are TGTGCCAGCAGCATGGGACTTTACACAGATACGCAGTATTTT.

The rearrangement joins TRBV29-1 to TRBJ2-3; TRBD2 aligns across 7 bases. This CDR3 has 14 amino acids. J lost 0 bases, V lost 8 bases, and 8 bases had no gene match. CDR1 and CDR2 from the germline V gene are SQVTM and ANQGSEA. CDR3 sequence (DNA): TGCAGCCTTCGCGGGGGTTCTAGCACAGATACGCAGTATTTT. This gives the protein CSLRGGSSTDTQYF.

This chain connects TRBV28 to TRBJ1-4; TRBD1 matches at 7 bases. The CDR3 is made up of 16 amino acids. V lost 3 bases to trimming and J lost 8 bases; unmatched junction nucleotides: 12. Germline V gene data show CDR1 as MDHEN and CDR2 as SYDVKM. CDR3 residues: CASSFLGTASGEKLFF. The CDR3 DNA reads TGTGCCAGCAGTTTCCTCGGGACAGCGTCGGGAGAAAAACTGTTTTTT. Full variable domain (remainder filled in from reference TRBV28 and TRBJ1-4): DVKVTQSSRYLVKRTGEKVFLECVQDMDHENMFWYRQDPGLGLRLIYFSYDVKMKEKGDIPEGYSVSREKKERFSLILESASTNQTSMYLCASSFLGTASGEKLFFGSGTQLSVL.

This clonotype has a single count. V and J are TRBV7-6 and TRBJ2-1; 10 bases agree with TRBD2. J gave up 7 bases and V 1 base, and 4 bases lay outside the gene matches. This CDR3 region has 15 residues. Per germline, CDR1 SGHVS and CDR2 FNYEAQ. The chain's CDR3 is CASSLVAGGGNEQFF. CDR3 DNA: TGTGCCAGCAGCTTAGTAGCGGGGGGTGGAAATGAGCAGTTCTTC.

The chain links TRBV7-9 to TRBJ2-3; TRBD2 might be the D (5 bases). The germline V and J ends were trimmed by 2 bases and 5 bases, with 8 bases remaining between them. The germline V gene encodes CDR1 SEHNR and CDR2 FQNEAQ (reference sequence). There are 13 residues in the CDR3. The CDR3 region is CASSLQSGDTQYF. CDR3 in DNA: TGTGCCAGCAGCTTACAAAGCGGAGATACGCAGTATTTT.

The rearrangement joins TRBV12-3 or TRBV12-4 to TRBJ2-1, with 7 bases lining up with TRBD2. The CDR3 loop spans 13 amino acids. With 7 bases clipped from V and 3 bases from J, the junction kept 3 bases outside the gene matches. The CDR3 nucleotides read TGTGCCAGCAATAGGGACTACTACAATGAGCAGTTCTTC. It encodes CASNRDYYNEQFF.

In this sample, this clonotype turned up a few times. The V gene is TRBV28, the J gene TRBJ1-2; D possibly corresponds to TRBD1 (6 bases). The CDR3 length is 14 residues. V gave up 6 bases and J gave up 3 bases, with 14 bases separating them. From germline, CDR1 is MDHEN and CDR2 SYDVKM. The CDR3 DNA follows: TGTGCCAGCAGCGCCCCACAGGGAGACTATGGCTACACCTTC. Encoded protein: CASSAPQGDYGYTF.

This chain uses TRBV6-6 with TRBJ2-7, with D tentatively TRBD2 (5 bases). Trimming removed 5 bases at V and 0 bases at J, with 11 bases between. CDR1 is MNHNY and CDR2 is SVGAGI in the germline V gene (reference sequence). The CDR3 contains 14 residues. This chain's CDR3 is CASSRSASSYEQYF. In DNA, the CDR3 is TGTGCCAGCAGTCGTAGCGCAAGCTCCTACGAGCAGTACTTC.